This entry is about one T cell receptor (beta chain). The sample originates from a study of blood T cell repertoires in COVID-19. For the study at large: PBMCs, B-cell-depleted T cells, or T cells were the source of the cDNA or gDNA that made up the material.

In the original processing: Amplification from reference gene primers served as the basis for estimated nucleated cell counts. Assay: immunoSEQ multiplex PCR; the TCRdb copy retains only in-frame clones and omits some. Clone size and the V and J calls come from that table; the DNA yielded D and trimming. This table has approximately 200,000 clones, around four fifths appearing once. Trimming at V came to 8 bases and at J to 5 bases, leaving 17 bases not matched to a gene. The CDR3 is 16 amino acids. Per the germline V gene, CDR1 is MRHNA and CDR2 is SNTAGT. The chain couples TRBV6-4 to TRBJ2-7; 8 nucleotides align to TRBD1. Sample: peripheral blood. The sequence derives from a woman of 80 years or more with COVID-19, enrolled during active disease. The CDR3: CASASPGEDRVNEQYV. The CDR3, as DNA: TGTGCCAGCGCAAGCCCTGGGGAGGACAGGGTTAACGAGCAGTACGTC.